The 10 T cell receptor beta chains below come from one sample, sequenced in a study of cytomegalovirus exposure and HLA in healthy donors. Primers included in the PCR were 60 Vbeta and 13 Jbeta primers. Here immunoSEQ multiplex PCR was the method, and the copy in TCRdb shows in-frame clones only, minus some. The sample lists 95,000 to 100,000 clones; 75% were seen once. Sequenced sample: PBMCs. The receptors originated from a man aged 50 to 59 in good health and CMV-seronegative.

V is TRBV4-3 and J is TRBJ2-5; D is unresolved. Per germline, CDR1 LGHNA and CDR2 YSLEER. Trimming cost V 4 bases and J 0 bases, with 21 bases left between them. The CDR3 is made up of 18 amino acids. The CDR3 bases are TGCGCCAGCAGCCGCCACATAGTTAACGGAGCCTACCAAGAGACCCAGTACTTC. Its translation: CASSRHIVNGAYQETQYF.

The rearrangement links TRBV5-5 to TRBJ2-7; no clear D gene. This CDR3 is 14 amino acids long. V was trimmed by 4 bases and J by 2 bases, leaving 13 bases between them. Germline loops: CDR1 SGHKS, CDR2 YYEKEE (reference sequence). This CDR3 reads CASSTGSTAYEQYF. The DNA for the CDR3 is TGTGCCAGCAGCACCGGGTCTACTGCCTACGAGCAGTACTTC.

The chain couples TRBV11-1 to TRBJ1-1; D gene ambiguous. The V and J ends lost 2 bases and 4 bases respectively, with 14 bases between them. CDR1 and CDR2 (germline): SGHAT, FQDESV (reference sequence). This CDR3 has 15 amino acids. The CDR3 is CASSLPGGRVTEAFF. The CDR3, as DNA: TGTGCCAGCAGCTTACCAGGCGGGCGTGTCACTGAAGCTTTCTTT.

V gene TRBV6-5 combines with J gene TRBJ2-5; 7 bases are a match to TRBD2. The J call may not be correct, given that the DNA end is closer to TRBJ2-7. The germline V gene has CDR1 MNHEY and CDR2 SVGAGI. The CDR3 loop spans 11 amino acids. Written as DNA, the CDR3 is TGTGCCGTCTCTCGGGAGGACGAGCAGTACTTC. Protein: CAVSREDEQYF.

V gene TRBV19 combines with J gene TRBJ2-3, with 8 positions matching TRBD2. V shed 5 bases, J shed 6 bases, and the junction held 13 bases outside the gene matches. The CDR3 extends over 16 amino acids. CDR1 LNHDA and CDR2 SQIVND come from the germline V gene (reference sequence). The CDR3 spells CASSLPSGSGSDTQYF. CDR3 nucleotide sequence: TGTGCCAGTAGTCTGCCCAGCGGGAGCGGGTCGGATACGCAGTATTTT.

A note on this clone: At one end the junction does not follow the germline gene, possibly because of a read error. The chain recombines TRBV5-5 with TRBJ1-2, with a tentative D call TRBD1 (5 bases). This CDR3 spans 13 amino acids. The germline V gene encodes CDR1 SGHKS and CDR2 YYEKEE (reference sequence). CDR3 nucleotides: TGTGCCAGCAGTTTGGACATTCCCTATGGCTACACCTTC. Protein: CASSLDIPYGYTF.

The table lists this clone with a count of one. The chain carries TRBV7-3 and TRBJ2-5; the match to TRBD1 covers 7 bases. This CDR3 has 13 residues. Trimming took 4 bases from V and 7 from J; bases not matched to a gene: 6. Germline V gene sequence: CDR1 SGHTA, CDR2 FQGTGA. This CDR3 reads CASSSGQEGTQYF. As DNA, the CDR3 is TGTGCCAGCAGCTCCGGACAGGAAGGGACCCAGTACTTC. The full variable domain, with the rest looked up from reference TRBV7-3 and TRBJ2-5, is GAGVSQTPSNKVTEKGKYVELRCDPISGHTALYWYRQSLGQGPEFLIYFQGTGAADDSGLPNDRFFAVRPEGSVSTLKIQRTERGDSAVYLCASSSGQEGTQYFGPGTRLLVL.

In DNA form, the CDR3 reads TGTGCCAGCTCACCGGATAGGACGGGGGAAAAACTGTTTTTT. Amino acids: CASSPDRTGEKLFF. V usage is TRBV18 and J usage is TRBJ1-4; D unresolved. Trimming left V 3 bases short and J 8 bases short, with 13 bases between. The CDR3 runs to 14 residues. The germline V gene encodes CDR1 KGHSH and CDR2 LQKENI.

The V call is TRBV4-1, the J call TRBJ1-3; no reliable D call. This CDR3 spans 16 amino acids. Germline-derived CDR1 and CDR2 are MGHRA and YSYEKL. V lost 0 bases to trimming and J lost 0 bases, with 9 bases between them. The CDR3 is CASSQDLWSSGNTIYF. Here the CDR3 DNA reads TGCGCCAGCAGCCAAGATTTATGGAGCTCTGGAAACACCATATATTTT.

The chain links TRBV11-2 to TRBJ2-5; D call uncertain. V lost 5 bases to trimming and J lost 5 bases, with 12 bases between them. CDR1 is SGHAT, CDR2 FQNNGV, per germline. This CDR3 is built from 13 residues. DNA of the CDR3: TGTGCCAGCAGCCAAACGGGTGGGGAGACCCAGTACTTC. It yields the protein CASSQTGGETQYF. Looking up the rest from reference TRBV11-2 and TRBJ2-5 gives the full variable domain: EAGVAQSPRYKIIEKRQSVAFWCNPISGHATLYWYQQILGQGPKLLIQFQNNGVVDDSQLPKDRFSAERLKGVDSTLKIQPAKLEDSAVYLCASSQTGGETQYFGPGTRLLVL.